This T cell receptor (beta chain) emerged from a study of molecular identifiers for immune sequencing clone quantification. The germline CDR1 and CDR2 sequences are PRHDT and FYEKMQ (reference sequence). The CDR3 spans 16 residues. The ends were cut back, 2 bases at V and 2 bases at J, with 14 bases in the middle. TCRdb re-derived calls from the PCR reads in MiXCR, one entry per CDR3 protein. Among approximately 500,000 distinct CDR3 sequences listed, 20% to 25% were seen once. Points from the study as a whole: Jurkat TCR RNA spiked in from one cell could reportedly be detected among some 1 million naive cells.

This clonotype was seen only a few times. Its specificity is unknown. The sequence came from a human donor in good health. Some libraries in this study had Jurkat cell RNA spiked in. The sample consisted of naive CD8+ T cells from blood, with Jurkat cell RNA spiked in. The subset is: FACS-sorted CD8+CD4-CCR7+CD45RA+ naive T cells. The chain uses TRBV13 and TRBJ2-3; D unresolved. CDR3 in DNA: TGTGCCAGCAGCTTAACAGCCGTTGGCTACACAGATACGCAGTATTTT. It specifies CASSLTAVGYTDTQYF.